This TCR beta chain stems from a study of identical twins. CDR3 size: 12 residues. The germline V gene has CDR1 DFQATT and CDR2 SNEGSKA (reference sequence). V shed 5 bases and J shed 5 bases, with 12 bases lying between them. TCRdb used MiXCR to reprocess the 5' RACE reads, holding one entry per CDR3 protein. Seen here are hundreds of thousands of distinct CDR3 sequences, 15% to 20% observed once, and the top ten hold around 13%. These data were also reused for a study on T cells expressing NK-cell markers. That source notes: Each TCR beta repertoire originated in sorted T cells that were CD3+CD56+NKG2C+, CD3+CD56+NKG2C- or CD3+CD56-NKG2C+.

The source is a woman between 18 and 29 years old in good health. Input material: PBMCs. This rearrangement joins TRBV20-1 to TRBJ2-5, with a weak D call TRBD1 (6 bases). The CDR3 nucleotides are TGCAGTGCTCAACAGGGATTGGAGACCCAGTACTTC. Amino acids: CSAQQGLETQYF.